The clone carrying this TCR beta chain was seen only a few times. Its antigen is as yet unknown. Germline V lookup: CDR1 SGHVS, CDR2 FNYEAQ. V lost 2 bases, J lost 4 bases, and 5 bases lay in between. The CDR3 has 13 amino acids. Indicated time point: week 35, safety follow-up. The vaccine gave 300 ug of a 20-mer mutant IDH1 peptide subcutaneously per dose. Eight vaccinations reached patients in weeks 1, 3, 5, 7, 11, 15, 19 and 23. Each astrocytoma in the donors was new, WHO grade 3 or 4, IDH1-mutant and ATRX-lost. This sample is part of a study of a mutant IDH1 vaccine in newly diagnosed glioma. Background on the study: Following radiotherapy alone, or alongside temozolomide cycles, vaccination was started after an interval of 4-6 weeks. Patients were pretreated with radiotherapy, temozolomide, or both, mostly both.

Method: immunoSEQ multiplex PCR; TCRdb's copy keeps in-frame clones and lacks some. This sample has some 58,000 clones, with roughly 81% found just once. The genes are TRBV7-6 and TRBJ2-2, with D perhaps matching TRBD1 (5 bases). Sequenced here: PBMCs, sampled from a glioma patient whose treatment included an IDH1 peptide vaccine. The receptor comes from a man aged 35-49 years with glioma. The CDR3 is CASSLQGTGELFF. CDR3 DNA sequence: TGTGCCAGCAGCTTACAGGGCACCGGGGAGCTGTTTTTT.